These T cell receptor beta chains were read from a single sample in a study of blood T cell repertoires in COVID-19. The protocol was immunoSEQ multiplex PCR, while the TCRdb copy is restricted to in-frame clones and leaves out a portion. The sample shows 250,000 or so clones, more than 70% of them seen only once. What was sequenced was peripheral blood. These receptors were obtained from a man at least 80 years old with acute or convalescent COVID-19. CDR3s include the opening cysteine and the closing phenylalanine or tryptophan. The D gene is left open where the match is weak. Only part of the rows carry a size: once, few, many, or a class if the clone is expanded.

few	TRBV18	TRBD1	TRBJ1-2	CASSPGQGGYTF	TGTGCCAGCTCACCTGGACAGGGGGGCTACACCTTC
.	TRBV19	.	TRBJ1-5	CASVEAYRHQPQHF	TGTGCCAGTGTTGAGGCGTACAGGCATCAGCCCCAGCATTTT
.	TRBV21-1	.	TRBJ1-5	CASIKSPGRASNQPQHF	TGTGCCAGCATCAAGTCCCCTGGCAGGGCCAGCAATCAGCCCCAGCATTTT
.	TRBV24-1	TRBD2	TRBJ2-1	CATSEGLVLLF	TGTGCCACCAGTGAGGGACTAGTGTTACTCTTC
.	TRBV11-2	.	TRBJ1-2	CASSHGQNYGYTF	TGTGCCAGCAGCCATGGACAGAACTATGGCTACACCTTC
.	TRBV5-1	TRBD1	TRBJ2-1	CASSSTGGLGNEQFF	TGCGCCAGCAGCTCAACAGGGGGTTTGGGTAATGAGCAGTTCTTC
few	TRBV7-2	TRBD1	TRBJ1-5	CASSSGTVSNQPQHF	TGTGCCAGCAGCTCCGGGACAGTTAGCAATCAGCCCCAGCATTTT
.	TRBV5-6	TRBD1	TRBJ1-5	CASSGPGTGAQPQHF	TGTGCCAGCAGCGGACCCGGGACAGGGGCTCAGCCCCAGCATTTT
.	TRBV29-1	TRBD2	TRBJ2-2	CSVEDWSSGNTGELFF	TGCAGCGTTGAAGATTGGTCTAGCGGTAACACCGGGGAGCTGTTTTTT
.	TRBV28	TRBD1	TRBJ1-1	CASRGDRRSTEAFF	TGTGCCAGCAGAGGGGACAGACGGTCCACTGAAGCTTTCTTT
.	TRBV3-1/TRBV3-2	.	TRBJ1-1	CASSTTGNTEAFF	TGTGCCAGCAGCACGACAGGGAACACTGAAGCTTTCTTT
once	TRBV3-1/TRBV3-2	TRBD1	TRBJ1-1	CASSQGGGQGSEAFF	TGTGCCAGCAGCCAGGGAGGGGGACAGGGGTCTGAAGCTTTCTTT
.	TRBV27	TRBD2	TRBJ2-7	CASSSPEGGTSRPYEQYF	TGTGCCAGCAGTTCGCCGGAGGGGGGGACTAGCCGTCCCTACGAGCAGTACTTC
.	TRBV3-1/TRBV3-2	.	TRBJ2-7	CASSSRGREQYF	TGTGCCAGCAGCTCACGCGGGCGCGAGCAGTACTTC
once	TRBV27	TRBD1	TRBJ1-5	CASSSRGSNQPQHF	TGTGCCAGCAGTTCCAGGGGGTCCAATCAGCCCCAGCATTTT
.	TRBV4-2	TRBD1	TRBJ1-4	CASSQEWDRATNEKLFF	TGTGCCAGCAGCCAAGAATGGGACAGGGCAACTAATGAAAAACTGTTTTTT
.	TRBV2	TRBD1	TRBJ1-2	CASREDREYGYTF	TGTGCCAGCAGAGAGGACAGGGAATATGGCTACACCTTC
.	TRBV29-1	.	TRBJ2-1	CSVDYAGFNEQFF	TGCAGCGTTGATTATGCAGGCTTCAATGAGCAGTTCTTC
.	TRBV28	.	TRBJ1-1	CASSLSQGYIPEAFF	TGTGCCAGCAGTTTATCCCAGGGTTATATCCCTGAAGCTTTCTTT
.	TRBV3-1/TRBV3-2	.	TRBJ2-5	CASSQVKTQYF	TGTGCCAGCAGCCAAGTTAAGACCCAGTACTTC
.	TRBV21-1	.	TRBJ2-7	CASSRVVLGYEQYF	TGTGCCAGCAGCCGAGTGGTCCTCGGCTACGAGCAGTACTTC
.	TRBV5-1	.	TRBJ1-2	CASSLSQVGTTTF	TGCGCCAGCAGCTTGTCGCAGGTGGGGACTACCACCTTC
.	TRBV6-1	TRBD1	TRBJ1-4	CASSEQTGGSEKLFF	TGTGCCAGCAGTGAACAAACAGGGGGGAGTGAAAAACTGTTTTTT
.	TRBV5-1	.	TRBJ1-5	CASSLGTDQYSNQPQHF	TGCGCCAGCAGCTTGGGGACAGACCAGTATAGCAATCAGCCCCAGCATTTT
few	TRBV5-1	TRBD1	TRBJ1-4	CASSRDRYNEKLFF	TGCGCCAGCAGCCGGGACAGGTATAATGAAAAACTGTTTTTT
.	TRBV7-2	.	TRBJ2-7	CASSLGRVVEQYF	TGTGCCAGCAGCTTAGGCAGGGTCGTCGAGCAGTACTTC
.	TRBV6-2/TRBV6-3	TRBD2	TRBJ2-5	CASSYGNSGGEETQYF	TGTGCCAGCAGTTACGGTAATAGCGGGGGGGAAGAGACCCAGTACTTC
.	TRBV6-5	TRBD1	TRBJ1-2	CASSSTSGQGNYGYTF	TGTGCCAGCAGTTCTACATCCGGACAGGGGAACTATGGCTACACCTTC
.	TRBV28	TRBD1	TRBJ1-6	CASSNGQGNGSPLHF	TGTGCCAGCAGCAACGGACAGGGGAATGGTTCACCCCTCCACTTT
.	TRBV9	.	TRBJ2-1	CASSVDEGGPYNEQFF	TGTGCCAGCAGCGTAGACGAGGGAGGCCCCTACAATGAGCAGTTCTTC
.	TRBV6-5	.	TRBJ2-7	CASSMTGNAYEQYF	TGTGCCAGCAGTATGACAGGAAACGCCTACGAGCAGTACTTC
.	TRBV7-2	.	TRBJ2-3	CASSFYLPMADTQYF	TGTGCCAGCAGCTTCTACCTTCCGATGGCAGATACGCAGTATTTT
few	TRBV5-1	.	TRBJ1-6	CASSFGQRDSPLHF	TGCGCCAGCAGCTTTGGACAGAGAGATTCACCCCTCCACTTT
.	TRBV23-1	.	TRBJ2-3	CASSQHDRSVEDTQYF	TGCGCCAGCAGTCAACACGACAGGTCAGTCGAAGATACGCAGTATTTT
once	TRBV5-4	TRBD1	TRBJ1-4	CASSLQGQGEKLFF	TGTGCCAGCAGCCTCCAGGGACAGGGGGAAAAACTGTTTTTT